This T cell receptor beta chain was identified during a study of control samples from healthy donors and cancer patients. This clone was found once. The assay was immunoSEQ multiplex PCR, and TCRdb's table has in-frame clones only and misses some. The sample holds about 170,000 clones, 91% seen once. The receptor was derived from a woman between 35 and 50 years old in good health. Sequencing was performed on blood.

The CDR3 sequence is CASSQDLGGPQHF. CDR3 DNA sequence: TGTGCCAGCAGCCAGGACCTGGGTGGGCCCCAGCATTTT. The genes are TRBV3-1 (or the pseudogene TRBV3-2) and TRBJ1-5; D is unresolved. Germline V gene sequence: CDR1 LGHDT, CDR2 YNNKEL (reference sequence). The CDR3 is 13 residues long. V was trimmed by 3 bases and J by 9 bases, leaving 12 bases between them.